This paragraph covers one T cell receptor beta chain sequence. Its antigen is unknown. TCRdb's copy holds only in-frame clones and misses some; the assay was immunoSEQ multiplex PCR. Here the sample spans tens of thousands of clones, around 90% being singletons. These data belong to a study of OX40 agonist ivuxolimab in advanced cancers. Study as a whole: An agonistic human IgG2 monoclonal antibody against OX40 (CD134) was given. One hepatocellular carcinoma and two cutaneous melanoma patients partially responded.

Study results and limitations: In CD8+ T cells, expanded clones were on average more numerous than in CD4+. With doses of 0.1 to 3.0 mg/kg, CD4+ and CD8+ blood T cells had undergone clonal expansion by week 6.

This sample comprised CD4+ or CD8+ T cells sorted from blood, obtained in a trial of the OX40 agonist ivuxolimab. This receptor was obtained from an adult with an advanced solid tumor such as melanoma, head and neck, liver or kidney cancer.

The CDR3 nucleotides are TGTGCCAGCTCACAAGAGAGGTCACAGAACTACGAGCAGTACTTC. Translated: CASSQERSQNYEQYF. This rearrangement joins TRBV18 to TRBJ2-7; unclear D gene. This CDR3 has 15 amino acids. The V end was cut by 4 bases, the J end by 3 bases, with 16 bases between. Germline V gene data show CDR1 as KGHSH and CDR2 as LQKENI. Drawing the rest from reference TRBV18 and TRBJ2-7, the complete variable domain is NAGVMQNPRHLVRRRGQEARLRCSPMKGHSHVYWYRQLPEEGLKFMVYLQKENIIDESGMPKERFSAEFPKEGPSILRIQQVVRGDSAAYFCASSQERSQNYEQYFGPGTRLTVT.